Presented here are 15 T cell receptor beta chains from one specimen sequenced in a study of shared T cell receptors in the human thymus. Profiling relied on immunoSEQ multiplex PCR, and the TCRdb table lists in-frame clones only, not all of them. The profile shows hundreds of thousands of clones, around 87% of them singletons. These same records also appear under a second study, on human thymus T cells.

The sequenced sample consisted of thymocytes. Source of these receptors: a boy younger than two with a congenital heart defect.

The chain joins TRBV7-9 to TRBJ2-7, with 8 positions matching TRBD1. The CDR3 is 17 residues long. The germline V gene encodes CDR1 SEHNR and CDR2 FQNEAQ (reference sequence). Unmatched junction bases numbered 12, after V lost 3 bases and J lost 2 bases. Here the CDR3 reads CASSFLPGQDPPYEQYF. The CDR3 DNA is TGTGCCAGCAGCTTTCTACCGGGACAGGATCCCCCCTACGAGCAGTACTTC.

The genes are TRBV6-6 and TRBJ2-7, with D tentatively TRBD1 (5 bases). Germline V gene sequence: CDR1 MNHNY, CDR2 SVGAGI (reference sequence). This CDR3 has 16 amino acids. Trimming left V 2 bases short and J 0 bases short, with 14 bases between. The CDR3 loop reads CASSYDLGHNSYEQYF. The CDR3 region has the DNA TGTGCCAGCAGTTACGATCTTGGACATAACTCCTACGAGCAGTACTTC.

The J gene is TRBJ1-2, the V gene TRBV7-9; 8 nucleotides line up with TRBD1. V trimming: 7 bases; J trimming: 4 bases; junction bases outside the gene matches: 5. CDR3 length: 13 residues. CDR1 SEHNR and CDR2 FQNEAQ come from the germline V gene (reference sequence). CDR3 loop: CASKGTGPYGYTF. The CDR3 DNA is TGTGCCAGCAAGGGGACAGGCCCCTATGGCTACACCTTC.

This chain uses TRBV7-8 with TRBJ2-7, with D maybe TRBD1 (5 bases). V shed 3 bases and J shed 1 base, with 19 bases lying between them. The CDR3 totals 17 residues. Germline CDR1 and CDR2: SGHVS and FQNEAQ. The CDR3 reads CASSLNQGLPLSYEQYF. The CDR3 bases are TGTGCCAGCAGCTTGAACCAGGGTTTACCCCTTTCCTACGAGCAGTACTTC. Using reference TRBV7-8 and TRBJ2-7 for the parts outside the CDR3, the full variable domain is GAGVSQSPRYKVAKRGQDVALRCDPISGHVSLFWYQQALGQGPEFLTYFQNEAQLDKSGLPSDRFFAERPEGSVSTLKIQRTQQEDSAVYLCASSLNQGLPLSYEQYFGPGTRLTVT.

V and J are TRBV27 and TRBJ2-2; 8 nucleotides align to TRBD2. The CDR3 length is 15 residues. J was trimmed by 7 bases and V by 4 bases; bases with no gene match: 8. Germline CDR1 reads MNHEY; CDR2 reads SMNVEV (reference sequence). The CDR3 spells CASSSLPLAVGELFF. The CDR3 DNA reads TGTGCCAGCAGTTCCCTCCCACTAGCGGTCGGGGAGCTGTTTTTT.

This chain links TRBV5-1 with TRBJ2-5, with D perhaps TRBD2 (5 bases). There are 12 residues in the CDR3. Germline V CDR1 and CDR2: SGHRS, YFSETQ. The V gene lost 1 base and the J gene lost 5 bases, with 6 bases spanning the gap. The CDR3 region has the DNA TGCGCCAGCAGCTTGAGGGAGGAGACCCAGTACTTC. Its protein is CASSLREETQYF.

The chain joins TRBV19 to TRBJ2-2; 8 nucleotides agree with TRBD1. The germline gives CDR1 LNHDA, CDR2 SQIVND (reference sequence). The CDR3 totals 15 residues. After removal of 5 bases from V and 5 bases from J, the junction contained 7 bases not matched to a gene. The CDR3 DNA is TGTGCCAGTAGTCCCCGCAGGGGGCGTACCGGGGAGCTGTTTTTT. Its translation: CASSPRRGRTGELFF.

The V call is TRBV7-2, the J call TRBJ1-6, with D possibly being TRBD1 (6 bases). The CDR3 is made up of 14 amino acids. The germline V gene encodes CDR1 SGHTA and CDR2 FQGNSA. Trimming took 5 bases from V and 10 from J, leaving 15 bases between them. The CDR3 reads CASSKRSGTSPLHF. Written as DNA, the CDR3 is TGTGCCAGCAGCAAGCGGTCCGGGACATCACCCCTCCACTTT.

The chain carries TRBV7-6 and TRBJ1-1, with 7 nucleotides matching TRBD1. The junction had 10 bases not matched to a gene; V was cut back by 4 bases and J by 5 bases. This CDR3 is built from 15 residues. Germline V gene sequence: CDR1 SGHVS, CDR2 FNYEAQ. CDR3: CASSSQQGKFTEAFF. DNA of the CDR3: TGTGCCAGCAGCTCTCAACAGGGGAAATTTACTGAAGCTTTCTTT.

The chain is built from TRBV4-2 and TRBJ2-1, with 13 bases identical to TRBD2. V lost 3 bases, J lost 5 bases, and 10 bases stayed unmatched. The CDR3 is 18 residues long. CDR1 is LGHNA and CDR2 is YNFKEQ in the germline V gene. CDR3: CASSQKPSTSGGHNEQFF. CDR3 coding DNA: TGTGCCAGCAGCCAGAAACCCTCGACTAGCGGGGGGCACAATGAGCAGTTCTTC.

The genes are TRBV12-5 and TRBJ2-7; D gene uncertain. The CDR3 extends over 12 amino acids. Trimming removed 6 bases from V and 7 bases from J, with 13 bases in between. Germline-derived CDR1 and CDR2 are LGHNT and FRNRAP. As DNA, the CDR3 is TGTGCTAGTGGCCCAACGGAGAGGGAGCAGTACTTC. The encoded protein is CASGPTEREQYF.

This chain joins TRBV14 and TRBJ2-7, with a weak D call TRBD2 (6 bases). The CDR3 is made up of 15 amino acids. V was shortened by 1 base and J by 2 bases, with 12 bases between the two germline ends. CDR1 is SGHDN and CDR2 is FVKESK in the germline V gene. CDR3: CASSQGDSSTYEQYF. CDR3 coding DNA: TGTGCCAGCAGCCAAGGGGACTCCAGTACCTACGAGCAGTACTTC.

This sequence joins TRBV5-4 and TRBJ2-1, with D unclear. CDR3 length: 17 amino acids. V shed 2 bases and J shed 4 bases, with 19 bases lying between them. Germline CDR1 SGHNT, CDR2 YYREEE (reference sequence). For the CDR3, the DNA is TGTGCCAGCAGCTTTGCGAGCCGCCCCCCTTTTTACAATGAGCAGTTCTTC. Encoded protein: CASSFASRPPFYNEQFF.

The V call is TRBV30, the J call TRBJ2-3; weak D call: TRBD2 (6 bases). This CDR3 contains 15 residues. Trimming took 1 base from V and 2 from J, leaving 13 bases between them. The germline V gene has CDR1 GTSNPN and CDR2 SVGIG (reference sequence). The CDR3 reads CAWSDGTSLTDTQYF. The CDR3 DNA reads as TGTGCCTGGAGTGACGGGACTTCCCTCACAGATACGCAGTATTTT.

The rearrangement uses TRBV28 and TRBJ2-1, with TRBD1 matching over 8 bases. Germline V gene sequence: CDR1 MDHEN, CDR2 SYDVKM. There are 13 residues in the CDR3. V lost 6 bases and J lost 7; bases outside the gene matches: 5. CDR3 residues: CASRPRQGNEQFF. CDR3 DNA sequence: TGTGCCAGCAGACCAAGACAGGGGAATGAGCAGTTCTTC.